The rows below give T cell receptor beta chains drawn from one sample of a study of blood T cell repertoires in COVID-19. The protocol was immunoSEQ multiplex PCR, while the TCRdb copy is restricted to in-frame clones and leaves out a portion. The data show 150,000 to 200,000 clones, 80% seen once. Material: PBMCs or T cells enriched from blood (not recorded which). The receptor set was obtained from a woman aged 55-69 years who had recovered from COVID-19. CDR3s include the opening cysteine and the closing phenylalanine or tryptophan. The D gene is left open where the match is weak. Only some rows state a clone size, as once, few, many or a class for expanded clones.

abundance: .
v_gene: TRBV7-3
len: 12
d_gene: .
j_gene: TRBJ2-3
CDR3nt: TGTGCCAGCAGCCCAGACACAGATACGCAGTATTTT
CDR3aa: CASSPDTDTQYF

abundance: .
v_gene: TRBV3-1/TRBV3-2
len: 13
d_gene: TRBD2
j_gene: TRBJ2-7
CDR3nt: TGTGCCAGCTGTGGTAGCGGGGCTTTCGAGCAGTACTTC
CDR3aa: CASCGSGAFEQYF

abundance: .
v_gene: TRBV2
len: 12
d_gene: TRBD1
j_gene: TRBJ2-3
CDR3nt: TGTGCCAGCGGACAGGCAGCAGATACGCAGTATTTT
CDR3aa: CASGQAADTQYF

abundance: .
v_gene: TRBV30
len: 15
d_gene: TRBD1
j_gene: TRBJ1-5
CDR3nt: TGTGCCTGGAACCCGGGACAGGGGGATGCTCAGCCCCAGCATTTT
CDR3aa: CAWNPGQGDAQPQHF

abundance: .
v_gene: TRBV11-3
len: 14
d_gene: TRBD2
j_gene: TRBJ2-1
CDR3nt: TGTGCCAGCAGCCCGGGAGGGATCAGTAATGAGCAGTTCTTC
CDR3aa: CASSPGGISNEQFF

abundance: .
v_gene: TRBV6-5
len: 14
d_gene: TRBD1
j_gene: TRBJ2-7
CDR3nt: TGTGCCAGCAGCTCCGGGACAGGGGGCTACGAGCAGTACTTC
CDR3aa: CASSSGTGGYEQYF

abundance: .
v_gene: TRBV9
len: 15
d_gene: TRBD2
j_gene: TRBJ2-3
CDR3nt: TGTGCCAGCAGCGTATCCAGCGGGAATTATGATACGCAGTATTTT
CDR3aa: CASSVSSGNYDTQYF

abundance: .
v_gene: TRBV7-2
len: 16
d_gene: TRBD2
j_gene: TRBJ2-1
CDR3nt: TGTGCCAGCAGCTTGGACGGGCGGGCGGGAGGCGGTGAGCAGTTCTTC
CDR3aa: CASSLDGRAGGGEQFF

abundance: once
v_gene: TRBV5-1
len: 15
d_gene: .
j_gene: TRBJ1-5
CDR3nt: TGCGCCAGCAGCTTCGACGGACAGAGCAATCAGCCCCAGCATTTT
CDR3aa: CASSFDGQSNQPQHF

abundance: .
v_gene: TRBV19
len: 16
d_gene: TRBD1
j_gene: TRBJ1-1
CDR3nt: TGTGCCAGTAGTACGGGGACAGGGGGCGCGGACACTGAAGCTTTCTTT
CDR3aa: CASSTGTGGADTEAFF

abundance: .
v_gene: TRBV6-2/TRBV6-3
len: 14
d_gene: TRBD2
j_gene: TRBJ2-7
CDR3nt: TGTGCCAGCAGTACGGGACTAGCAACTCGCGAGCAGTACTTC
CDR3aa: CASSTGLATREQYF

abundance: .
v_gene: TRBV3-1/TRBV3-2
len: 13
d_gene: .
j_gene: TRBJ2-1
CDR3nt: TGTGCCAGCAGCCGACGCGGGGACGATGAGCAGTTCTTC
CDR3aa: CASSRRGDDEQFF

abundance: .
v_gene: TRBV19
len: 14
d_gene: TRBD2
j_gene: TRBJ2-7
CDR3nt: TGTGCCAGTAGTATTGCGGGGGAGGCGCGCGAGCAGTACTTC
CDR3aa: CASSIAGEAREQYF

abundance: .
v_gene: TRBV4-2
len: 14
d_gene: TRBD2
j_gene: TRBJ2-7
CDR3nt: TGTGCCAGCAGCCAAGACCCTAGCGGTTACGAGCAGTACTTC
CDR3aa: CASSQDPSGYEQYF

abundance: .
v_gene: TRBV2
len: 13
d_gene: .
j_gene: TRBJ1-2
CDR3nt: TGTGCCAGTAGTGCCACAGGGTACTATGGCTACACCTTC
CDR3aa: CASSATGYYGYTF

abundance: .
v_gene: TRBV5-1
len: 15
d_gene: TRBD1
j_gene: TRBJ1-1
CDR3nt: TGCGCCAGCAGCTTGGCAGGACAGGGCGATACTGAAGCTTTCTTT
CDR3aa: CASSLAGQGDTEAFF

abundance: few
v_gene: TRBV7-3
len: 13
d_gene: .
j_gene: TRBJ2-3
CDR3nt: TGTGCCAGCAGCTCTAAACCCCACAGCCCGCAGTATTTT
CDR3aa: CASSSKPHSPQYF

abundance: few
v_gene: TRBV18
len: 15
d_gene: TRBD1
j_gene: TRBJ1-5
CDR3nt: TGTGCCAGCTCACCTACAGGGGGCGCAGGACAGCCCCAGCATTTT
CDR3aa: CASSPTGGAGQPQHF

abundance: once
v_gene: TRBV19
len: 13
d_gene: .
j_gene: TRBJ2-7
CDR3nt: TGTGCCAGTAGTATTTCGGGGTTCGGCGAGCAGTACTTC
CDR3aa: CASSISGFGEQYF

abundance: .
v_gene: TRBV10-2
len: 15
d_gene: TRBD1
j_gene: TRBJ1-2
CDR3nt: TGCGCCAGCAACCGCATACAGGGGGCGAAGTATGGCTACACCTTC
CDR3aa: CASNRIQGAKYGYTF

abundance: .
v_gene: TRBV3-1/TRBV3-2
len: 14
d_gene: .
j_gene: TRBJ1-6
CDR3nt: TGTGCCAGCAGCCAACTTTACGGAGGGTCACCCCTCCACTTT
CDR3aa: CASSQLYGGSPLHF

abundance: .
v_gene: TRBV5-1
len: 14
d_gene: TRBD1
j_gene: TRBJ1-2
CDR3nt: TGCGCCAGCAGCTTAGACAGGGGAGACTATGGCTACACCTTC
CDR3aa: CASSLDRGDYGYTF

abundance: .
v_gene: TRBV5-1
len: 12
d_gene: .
j_gene: TRBJ1-2
CDR3nt: TGCGCCAGCAGCCCCTCCGAGAATGGCTACACCTTC
CDR3aa: CASSPSENGYTF

abundance: .
v_gene: TRBV3-1/TRBV3-2
len: 18
d_gene: TRBD2
j_gene: TRBJ2-1
CDR3nt: TGTGCCAGCAGCTCGGGACTAGCGGGGCCTAGCTCCTACAATGAGCAGTTCTTC
CDR3aa: CASSSGLAGPSSYNEQFF

abundance: .
v_gene: TRBV20-1
len: 16
d_gene: .
j_gene: TRBJ2-4
CDR3nt: TGCAGTGCTAGTGGGGCAGGGCATATAGCCAAAAACATTCAGTACTTC
CDR3aa: CSASGAGHIAKNIQYF

abundance: .
v_gene: TRBV27
len: 16
d_gene: TRBD2
j_gene: TRBJ2-3
CDR3nt: TGTGCCAGCAGTAAGGGGCTAGCGGGGGGCACATATACGCAGTATTTT
CDR3aa: CASSKGLAGGTYTQYF

abundance: once
v_gene: TRBV25-1
len: 14
d_gene: TRBD1
j_gene: TRBJ2-7
CDR3nt: TGTGCCAGGGGACGGACAGGATATGCGTACGAGCAGTACTTC
CDR3aa: CARGRTGYAYEQYF

abundance: .
v_gene: TRBV2
len: 14
d_gene: TRBD2
j_gene: TRBJ2-3
CDR3nt: TGTGCCAGCAGTCCGCGGGGGGGCTCAGATACGCAGTATTTT
CDR3aa: CASSPRGGSDTQYF

abundance: .
v_gene: TRBV19
len: 19
d_gene: TRBD1
j_gene: TRBJ1-5
CDR3nt: TGTGCCAGTAATTTCGGGACAGGGGCTTCCAGGGTGAGCAATCAGCCCCAGCATTTT
CDR3aa: CASNFGTGASRVSNQPQHF

abundance: .
v_gene: TRBV18
len: 16
d_gene: .
j_gene: TRBJ1-1
CDR3nt: TGTGCCAGCTCACCACCGGGAGGGGGTAAGAACACTGAAGCTTTCTTT
CDR3aa: CASSPPGGGKNTEAFF

abundance: .
v_gene: TRBV21-1
len: 14
d_gene: .
j_gene: TRBJ1-4
CDR3nt: TGTGCCAGCAGAGCGACAGGGGGAAATGAAAAACTGTTTTTT
CDR3aa: CASRATGGNEKLFF

abundance: few
v_gene: TRBV18
len: 15
d_gene: .
j_gene: TRBJ2-7
CDR3nt: TGTGCCAGCTCACCAGAGCAGGGTAGCTCCTACGAGCAGTACTTC
CDR3aa: CASSPEQGSSYEQYF

abundance: .
v_gene: TRBV2
len: 14
d_gene: .
j_gene: TRBJ1-5
CDR3nt: TGTGCCAGCAGTGAAGGGGGCAGCAATCAGCCCCAGCATTTT
CDR3aa: CASSEGGSNQPQHF

abundance: few
v_gene: TRBV30
len: 14
d_gene: .
j_gene: TRBJ1-2
CDR3nt: TGTGCCTGGAGGACCTCGGGTTCAAACTATGGCTACACCTTC
CDR3aa: CAWRTSGSNYGYTF

abundance: .
v_gene: TRBV27
len: 15
d_gene: .
j_gene: TRBJ1-2
CDR3nt: TGTGCCAGCAGTTTACTCTCAGGGGCCGCCTATGGCTACACCTTC
CDR3aa: CASSLLSGAAYGYTF

abundance: .
v_gene: TRBV3-1/TRBV3-2
len: 16
d_gene: .
j_gene: TRBJ2-2
CDR3nt: TGTGCCAGCAGCCAAGAGGGTGGGCGCATCACCGGGGAGCTGTTTTTT
CDR3aa: CASSQEGGRITGELFF

abundance: few
v_gene: TRBV2
len: 12
d_gene: .
j_gene: TRBJ1-1
CDR3nt: TGTGCCAGCAGTGTTATGAACACTGAAGCTTTCTTT
CDR3aa: CASSVMNTEAFF

abundance: once
v_gene: TRBV29-1
len: 13
d_gene: TRBD1
j_gene: TRBJ2-3
CDR3nt: TGCAGCGTTCCGGTACAGGGGGGAGATACGCAGTATTTT
CDR3aa: CSVPVQGGDTQYF

abundance: .
v_gene: TRBV15
len: 14
d_gene: .
j_gene: TRBJ1-2
CDR3nt: TGTGCCACCAGCCCCGGATGGGGGAGGGGTGGCTACACCTTC
CDR3aa: CATSPGWGRGGYTF

abundance: .
v_gene: TRBV2
len: 14
d_gene: .
j_gene: TRBJ1-1
CDR3nt: TGTGCCAGCACATCTTGGGAGGGGTTCACTGAAGCTTTCTTT
CDR3aa: CASTSWEGFTEAFF

abundance: .
v_gene: TRBV30
len: 13
d_gene: .
j_gene: TRBJ1-3
CDR3nt: TGTGCTTGGGATGGGCCCTCTGGAAACACCATATATTTT
CDR3aa: CAWDGPSGNTIYF

abundance: .
v_gene: TRBV2
len: 12
d_gene: TRBD2
j_gene: TRBJ2-1
CDR3nt: TGTGCCAGCAGTGAACTTAGCGGGGAGCAGTTCTTC
CDR3aa: CASSELSGEQFF

abundance: once
v_gene: TRBV19
len: 17
d_gene: TRBD2
j_gene: TRBJ2-3
CDR3nt: TGTGCCAGTAGTATAGGATCTGGACTAGCGCGCACAGATACGCAGTATTTT
CDR3aa: CASSIGSGLARTDTQYF

abundance: .
v_gene: TRBV18
len: 17
d_gene: TRBD2
j_gene: TRBJ2-7
CDR3nt: TGTGCCAGCTCACAAACTAGCGGGGGGCTTAGCTCCTACGAGCAGTACTTC
CDR3aa: CASSQTSGGLSSYEQYF

abundance: .
v_gene: TRBV11-2
len: 18
d_gene: TRBD1
j_gene: TRBJ1-6
CDR3nt: TGTGCCAGCAGCCAGGAACCGGGACAGGGGATCGATAATTCACCCCTCCACTTT
CDR3aa: CASSQEPGQGIDNSPLHF

abundance: .
v_gene: TRBV7-8
len: 15
d_gene: TRBD2
j_gene: TRBJ2-1
CDR3nt: TGTGCCAGCAGCTTGGAGGGCGGGGGGGCAGGTGAGCAGTTCTTC
CDR3aa: CASSLEGGGAGEQFF

abundance: .
v_gene: TRBV4-2
len: 15
d_gene: .
j_gene: TRBJ1-6
CDR3nt: TGTGCCAGCAGCCAAGAGGGGGCGAACAATTCACCCCTCCACTTT
CDR3aa: CASSQEGANNSPLHF

abundance: .
v_gene: TRBV2
len: 15
d_gene: TRBD1
j_gene: TRBJ2-2
CDR3nt: TGTGCCAGCAGTGCCCCAGGGGGCAACACCGGGGAGCTGTTTTTT
CDR3aa: CASSAPGGNTGELFF

abundance: .
v_gene: TRBV7-2
len: 16
d_gene: TRBD2
j_gene: TRBJ2-1
CDR3nt: TGTGCCAGCAGCTCCGTAGCGGGGGGCAGATACAATGAGCAGTTCTTC
CDR3aa: CASSSVAGGRYNEQFF

abundance: .
v_gene: TRBV18
len: 12
d_gene: .
j_gene: TRBJ1-1
CDR3nt: TGTGCCAGCTCACCGGTTGACAGCGAAGCTTTCTTT
CDR3aa: CASSPVDSEAFF

abundance: .
v_gene: TRBV7-2
len: 14
d_gene: TRBD1
j_gene: TRBJ2-1
CDR3nt: TGTGCCAGCAGCTCCGGGACAGTCCTCAATGAGCAGTTCTTC
CDR3aa: CASSSGTVLNEQFF

abundance: once
v_gene: TRBV15
len: 16
d_gene: .
j_gene: TRBJ1-5
CDR3nt: TGTGCCACCAGCAGAGACAGGTCTGCTAGCAATCAGCCCCAGCATTTT
CDR3aa: CATSRDRSASNQPQHF

abundance: .
v_gene: TRBV19
len: 16
d_gene: .
j_gene: TRBJ1-6
CDR3nt: TGTGCCAGTAGTATAGGTACAGGAATTAATAATTCACCCCTCCACTTT
CDR3aa: CASSIGTGINNSPLHF

abundance: .
v_gene: TRBV9
len: 16
d_gene: TRBD2
j_gene: TRBJ2-5
CDR3nt: TGTGCCAGCAGCCCCCTCAGCGGGGGGCTACAAGAGACCCAGTACTTC
CDR3aa: CASSPLSGGLQETQYF